The clone carrying this T cell receptor beta chain occurred many times. V was clipped by 3 bases and J by 0 bases, with 13 bases between them. Germline CDR1 reads SGDLS; CDR2 reads YYNGEE. This CDR3 contains 17 residues. This entry belongs to a study of CD8 T cells in ankylosing spondylitis. Quantitative 5'-RACE was performed with molecular barcodes, and it yielded the TCR beta libraries. TCRdb fed the 5' RACE reads into MiXCR, producing one record per CDR3 protein. The data contain 200,000 or so distinct CDR3 sequences, around 13% of them singletons. This chain connects TRBV9 to TRBJ2-6; TRBD1 is a possible D gene (6 bases). This TCR derives from a female donor with ankylosing spondylitis or in good health (not recorded which). Sequenced material: blood, either unsorted or a sorted T cell fraction (not recorded which). DNA for the CDR3: TGTGCCAGCAGCGACCGACAGGCCCTCTCTGGGGCCAACGTCCTGACTTTC. Residues: CASSDRQALSGANVLTF. The full variable domain, completed using reference TRBV9 and TRBJ2-6, is DSGVTQTPKHLITATGQRVTLRCSPRSGDLSVYWYQQSLDQGLQFLIQYYNGEERAKGNILERFSAQQFPDLHSELNLSSLELGDSALYFCASSDRQALSGANVLTFGAGSRLTVL.